This TCR beta chain was identified in a study of T cells expressing NK-cell markers. Looked up from germline, CDR1 is LGHDT and CDR2 is YNNKEL (reference sequence). This CDR3 comprises 16 residues. TCRdb reprocessed the 5' RACE reads, keeping one entry per CDR3 protein, no DNA. Its listing shows roughly 180,000 distinct CDR3 sequences. This sequence was found in a woman aged 18 to 75 in good health. Sequenced: blood T cells: a sorted CD56 or NKG2C T cell subset, CD4+ or CD8+ T cells, or bulk PBMC T cells (not recorded which). The chain carries TRBV3-1 and TRBJ2-7; with no DNA, the TCRdb D assignment of TRBD2 cannot be verified. The CDR3 loop is CASSQAGGTGAYEQYF.